This TCR beta chain was sequenced in a study of blood T cell repertoires in COVID-19. Some clones are missing from TCRdb's copy, which holds only in-frame ones; the method was immunoSEQ multiplex PCR. The sample records roughly 100,000 clones, around 74% being singletons. Germline V gene data show CDR1 as MNHEY and CDR2 as SVGAGI. V lost 6 bases, J lost 0 bases, and 8 bases lay in between. This CDR3 is 13 amino acids long. Input material: peripheral blood. The TCR was taken from an older woman with acute or convalescent COVID-19. This chain joins TRBV6-5 and TRBJ1-1; perhaps TRBD1 as D (5 bases). The CDR3 coding sequence is TGTGCCAGCAGCGGGGGAGTGAACACTGAAGCTTTCTTT. Its protein product is CASSGGVNTEAFF.